The clone carrying this TCR beta chain has only a few counts. Unique molecular identifiers tagged every individual TCR cDNA molecule. TCRdb re-derived calls from the 5' RACE reads in MiXCR, one entry per CDR3 protein. Seen here are about 87,000 distinct CDR3 sequences, roughly a fifth observed once, and the top ten hold roughly 22%. The data belong to a study of spatial heterogeneity in lung cancer. Time point noted: blood at routine non-recurrence follow-up after resection. The specimen comprised PBMCs, sampled at follow-up. The origin of this receptor is a male donor with early-stage non-small cell lung cancer.

The CDR3 nucleotides read TGTGCCAGCAGCTTGGGACAGGGTTCATCTGGGGCCAACGTCCTGACTTTC. Encoded protein: CASSLGQGSSGANVLTF. The chain is built from TRBV7-6 and TRBJ2-6; 9 bases are shared with TRBD1. Unmatched junction bases numbered 4, after V lost 3 bases and J lost 1 base. The germline V gene encodes CDR1 SGHVS and CDR2 FNYEAQ. The CDR3 is 17 residues long.